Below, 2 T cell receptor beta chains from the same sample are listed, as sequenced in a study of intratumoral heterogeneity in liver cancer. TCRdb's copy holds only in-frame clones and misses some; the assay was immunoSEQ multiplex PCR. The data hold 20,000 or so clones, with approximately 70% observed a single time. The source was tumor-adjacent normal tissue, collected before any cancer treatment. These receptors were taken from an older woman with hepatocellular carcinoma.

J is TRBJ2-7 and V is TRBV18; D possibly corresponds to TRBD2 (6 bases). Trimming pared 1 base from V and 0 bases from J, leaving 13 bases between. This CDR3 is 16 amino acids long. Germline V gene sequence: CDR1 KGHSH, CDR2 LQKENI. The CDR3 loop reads CASSPLLAQSSYEQYF. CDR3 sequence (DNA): TGTGCCAGCTCACCACTGCTAGCGCAAAGCTCCTACGAGCAGTACTTC.

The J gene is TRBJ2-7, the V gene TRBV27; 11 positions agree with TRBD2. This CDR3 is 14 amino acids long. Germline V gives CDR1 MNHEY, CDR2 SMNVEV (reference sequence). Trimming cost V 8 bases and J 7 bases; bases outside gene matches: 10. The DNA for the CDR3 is TGTGCCAGCGGAATACTAGCGGGAGTCGGGGAGCAGTACTTC. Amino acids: CASGILAGVGEQYF.